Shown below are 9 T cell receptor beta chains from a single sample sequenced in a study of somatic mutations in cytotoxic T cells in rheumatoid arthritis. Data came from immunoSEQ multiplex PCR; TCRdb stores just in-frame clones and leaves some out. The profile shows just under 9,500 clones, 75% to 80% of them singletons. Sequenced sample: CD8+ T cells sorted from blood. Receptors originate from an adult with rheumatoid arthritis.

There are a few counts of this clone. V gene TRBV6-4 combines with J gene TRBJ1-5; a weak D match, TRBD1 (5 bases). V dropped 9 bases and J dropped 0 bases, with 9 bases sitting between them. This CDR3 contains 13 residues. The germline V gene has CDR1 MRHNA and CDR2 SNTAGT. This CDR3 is CASSGDSNQPQHF. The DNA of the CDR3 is TGTGCCAGTTCGGGGGATAGCAATCAGCCCCAGCATTTT.

The CDR3 nucleotides read TGTGCCAGCAGTGACTTCGGGGTCCCAGAGACCCAGTACTTC. This gives the protein CASSDFGVPETQYF. The chain carries TRBV6-1 and TRBJ2-5, with a weak D call TRBD2 (5 bases). The CDR3 contains 14 residues. In germline, CDR1 is MNHNS, CDR2 SASEGT. V lost 3 bases and J lost 4, with 12 bases in between.

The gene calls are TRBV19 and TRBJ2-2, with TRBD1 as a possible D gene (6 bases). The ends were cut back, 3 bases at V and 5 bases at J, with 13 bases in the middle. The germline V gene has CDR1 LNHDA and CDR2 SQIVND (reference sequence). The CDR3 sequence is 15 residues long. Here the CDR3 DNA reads TGTGCCAGTAGTATGACAGGAACTCCAACCGGGGAGCTGTTTTTT. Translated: CASSMTGTPTGELFF.

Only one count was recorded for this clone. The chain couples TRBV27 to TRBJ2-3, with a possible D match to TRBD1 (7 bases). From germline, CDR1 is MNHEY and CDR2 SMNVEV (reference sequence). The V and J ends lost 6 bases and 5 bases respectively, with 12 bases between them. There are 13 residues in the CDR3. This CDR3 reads CASSWQGGDTQYF. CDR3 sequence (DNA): TGTGCCAGCAGCTGGCAGGGGGGAGATACGCAGTATTTT.

CDR3 loop: CASSSSRWNIQYF. CDR3 bases: TGTGCCAGCAGTTCGTCAAGATGGAACATTCAGTACTTC. The chain employs TRBV6-5 and TRBJ2-4; D gene uncertain. V lost 4 bases and J 7 bases, leaving 11 bases between the germline ends. CDR3 size: 13 residues. Germline CDR1 and CDR2: MNHEY and SVGAGI.

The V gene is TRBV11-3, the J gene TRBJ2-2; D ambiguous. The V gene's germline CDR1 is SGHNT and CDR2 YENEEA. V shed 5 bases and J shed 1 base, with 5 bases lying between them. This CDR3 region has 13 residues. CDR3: CASSRKNTGELFF. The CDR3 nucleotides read TGTGCCAGCAGCCGGAAGAACACCGGGGAGCTGTTTTTT.

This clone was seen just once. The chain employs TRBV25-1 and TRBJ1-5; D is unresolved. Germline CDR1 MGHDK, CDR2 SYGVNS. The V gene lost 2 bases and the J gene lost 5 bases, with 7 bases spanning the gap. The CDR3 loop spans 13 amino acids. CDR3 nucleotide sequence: TGTGCCAGCAGTGAACTTGGGGATCAGCCCCAGCATTTT. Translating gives CASSELGDQPQHF.

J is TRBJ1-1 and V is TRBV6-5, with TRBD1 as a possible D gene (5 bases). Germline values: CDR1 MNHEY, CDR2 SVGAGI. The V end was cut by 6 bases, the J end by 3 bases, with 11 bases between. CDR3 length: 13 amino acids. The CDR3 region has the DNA TGTGCCAGCAGCTTCGGGGGATACACTGAAGCTTTCTTT. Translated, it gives CASSFGGYTEAFF.

The CDR3 spells CASSSGLVTTNEQFF. Here the CDR3 DNA reads TGTGCCAGCAGCTCAGGACTAGTTACCACCAATGAGCAGTTCTTC. The V and J genes are TRBV7-3 and TRBJ2-1; 7 bases align to TRBD2. The germline V gene has CDR1 SGHTA and CDR2 FQGTGA. The CDR3 extends over 15 amino acids. After removal of 4 bases from V and 6 bases from J, the junction contained 9 bases not matched to a gene.